This T cell receptor beta chain was found in a study of blood T cell repertoires in COVID-19. Study information: The samples span acute and convalescent COVID-19 from the United States, Italy and Spain. From T cells, B-cell-depleted T cells, or PBMCs came the material, which was cDNA or gDNA.

Profiled with immunoSEQ multiplex PCR; TCRdb holds only in-frame clones, not every one. The table shows approximately 210,000 clones, with roughly 90% occurring only once. Sequencing was carried out using peripheral blood. This receptor was identified in a man aged 25 to 40 who had recovered from COVID-19.

DNA for the CDR3: TGTGCCAGCAGCGAACAACCCAACAATGAGCAGTTCTTC. It is translated as CASSEQPNNEQFF. The gene calls are TRBV3-1 (or the pseudogene TRBV3-2) and TRBJ2-1, with D uncertain. Trimming left V 5 bases short and J 5 bases short, with 10 bases between. Germline V gene data show CDR1 as LGHDT and CDR2 as YNNKEL (reference sequence). The CDR3 consists of 13 residues.